This T cell receptor (beta chain) was documented in a study of blood T cell repertoires in COVID-19. About the research overall: From T cells, B-cell-depleted T cells, or PBMCs came the material, which was cDNA or gDNA.

The cohort comprised adults aged 18 to 89 years residing in about 25 US areas. Cohorts were determined from participant-reported clinical history. CDR1 MGHRA and CDR2 YSYEKL come from the germline V gene. J gave up 3 bases and V 4 bases, and 12 bases lay outside the gene matches. The length of the CDR3 is 20 residues. In the authors' methods: Amplification of reference gene primers was used by the study to estimate nucleated cell counts. Libraries were prepared by immunoSEQ multiplex PCR; TCRdb keeps only in-frame clonotypes and omits some of them. For V, J and clone size, that table is used; D and trimming come from the DNA. The profile shows roughly 220,000 clones, over 75% of them singletons.

Sequenced sample: PBMCs or T cells enriched from blood (not recorded which). This TCR was sampled from a woman under 30 in a cohort exposed to, infected with or recovered from COVID-19 (not recorded which). This rearrangement joins TRBV4-1 to TRBJ2-1; 16 positions match TRBD2. The CDR3 nucleotides read TGCGCCAGCAGCCGAGCCTCGGGACTAGCGGGGGGGAGGATCTACAATGAGCAGTTCTTC. Translating gives CASSRASGLAGGRIYNEQFF.